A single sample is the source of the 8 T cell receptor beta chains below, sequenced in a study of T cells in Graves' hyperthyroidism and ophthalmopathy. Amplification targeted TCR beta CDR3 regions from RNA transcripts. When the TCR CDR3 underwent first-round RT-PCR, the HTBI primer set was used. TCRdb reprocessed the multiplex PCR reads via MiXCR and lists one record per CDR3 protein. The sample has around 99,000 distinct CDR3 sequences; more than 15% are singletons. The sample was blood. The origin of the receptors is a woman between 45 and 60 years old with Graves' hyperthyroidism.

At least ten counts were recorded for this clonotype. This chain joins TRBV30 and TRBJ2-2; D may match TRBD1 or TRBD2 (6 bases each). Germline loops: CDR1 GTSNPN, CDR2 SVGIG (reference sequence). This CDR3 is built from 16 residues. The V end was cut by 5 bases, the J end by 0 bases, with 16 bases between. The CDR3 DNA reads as TGTGCCTGGCGAAGGGGGACTGAGGCGAACACCGGGGAGCTGTTTTTT. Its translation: CAWRRGTEANTGELFF.

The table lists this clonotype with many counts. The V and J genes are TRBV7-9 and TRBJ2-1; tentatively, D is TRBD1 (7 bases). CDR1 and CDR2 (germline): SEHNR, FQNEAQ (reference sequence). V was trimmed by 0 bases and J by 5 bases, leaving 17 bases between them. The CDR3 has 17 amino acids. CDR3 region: CASSLAQGGAVDNEQFF. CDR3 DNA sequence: TGTGCCAGCAGCTTAGCTCAGGGGGGAGCGGTGGACAATGAGCAGTTCTTC.

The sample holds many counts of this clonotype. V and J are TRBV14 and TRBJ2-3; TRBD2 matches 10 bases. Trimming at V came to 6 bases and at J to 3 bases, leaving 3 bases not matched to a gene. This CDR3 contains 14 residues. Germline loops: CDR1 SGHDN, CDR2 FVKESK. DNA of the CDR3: TGTGCCAGCAGACCGGGACTAGCGACAGATACGCAGTATTTT. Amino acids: CASRPGLATDTQYF.

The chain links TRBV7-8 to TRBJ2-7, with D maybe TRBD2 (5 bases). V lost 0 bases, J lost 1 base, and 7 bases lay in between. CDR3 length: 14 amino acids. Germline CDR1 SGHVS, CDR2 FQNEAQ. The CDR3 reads CASSLAGNSYEQYF. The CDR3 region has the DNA TGTGCCAGCAGCTTAGCCGGGAATTCCTACGAGCAGTACTTC.

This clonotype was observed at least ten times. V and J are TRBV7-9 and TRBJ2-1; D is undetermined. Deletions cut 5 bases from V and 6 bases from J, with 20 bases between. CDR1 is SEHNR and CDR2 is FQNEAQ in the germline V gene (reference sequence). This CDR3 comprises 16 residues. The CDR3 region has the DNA TGTGCCAGCAGCCAAGGGCCCCTTGTTCAAACCAATGAGCAGTTCTTC. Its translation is CASSQGPLVQTNEQFF.

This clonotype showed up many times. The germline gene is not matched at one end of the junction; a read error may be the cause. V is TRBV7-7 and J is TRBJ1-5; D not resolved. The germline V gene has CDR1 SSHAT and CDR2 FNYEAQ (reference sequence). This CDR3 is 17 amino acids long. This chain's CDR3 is CASSPPVGSPENQPQHF. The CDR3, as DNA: TGTGCTAGCAGCCCCCCCGTGGGCAGTCCGGAGAATCAGCCCCAGCATTTT. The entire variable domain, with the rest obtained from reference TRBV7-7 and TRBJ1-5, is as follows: GAGVSQSPRYKVTKRGQDVTLRCDPISSHATLYWYQQALGQGPEFLTYFNYEAQPDKSGLPSDRFSAERPEGSISTLTIQRTEQRDSAMYRCASSPPVGSPENQPQHFGDGTRLSIL.

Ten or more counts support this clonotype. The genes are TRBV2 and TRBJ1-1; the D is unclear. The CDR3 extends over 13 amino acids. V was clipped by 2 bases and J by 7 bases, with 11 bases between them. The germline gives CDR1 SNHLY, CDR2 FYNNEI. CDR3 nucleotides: TGTGCCAGCAGTGAATACATGGGAGGTGAAGCTTTCTTT. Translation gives CASSEYMGGEAFF.

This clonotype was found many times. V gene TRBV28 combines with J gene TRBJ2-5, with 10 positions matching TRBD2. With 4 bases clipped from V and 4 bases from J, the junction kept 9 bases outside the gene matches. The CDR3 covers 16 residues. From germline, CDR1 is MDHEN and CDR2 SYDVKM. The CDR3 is CASSSRGSGRLETQYF. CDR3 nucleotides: TGTGCCAGCAGTTCCCGGGGTAGCGGGAGGTTAGAGACCCAGTACTTC.